The clone carrying this T cell receptor beta chain was found a few times. Its cognate antigen is unknown. The data are from a study of T-cell reconstitution after alpha-beta-depleted transplantation in children. This CDR3 has 15 amino acids. J was trimmed by 3 bases and V by 3 bases; bases with no gene match: 4. Germline V gene lookup returns CDR1 MDHEN and CDR2 SYDVKM. Study-wide results and limits: Reportedly, only several hundred clones from non-depleted graft cells drove alpha-beta T-cell counts at about two months. Some patients' high day-60 TCRbeta diversity was traced to surviving recipient T cells and thymic progenitors. Most T-cell counts and diversity one year after the transplant came from T cells that were newly produced.

Library preparation (for TCRbeta) was performed with unique molecular identifiers. TCRdb ran MiXCR on the PCR reads and lists one entry per CDR3 protein. The sample has about 250,000 distinct CDR3 sequences; 24% are singletons. The receptor was isolated from a female patient between 2 and 15 years old who had a stem cell transplant for congenital amegakaryocytic thrombocytopenia, so the T cells may come from the graft donor. The genes are TRBV28 and TRBJ2-1; 8 bases match TRBD2. The specimen was PBMCs, mostly from graft donor cells, collected 360 days after TCRalphabeta/CD19-depleted stem cell transplant. CDR3 bases: TGTGCCAGCAGTTTGGGCGGGAGGCTCTACAATGAGCAGTTCTTC. Protein sequence: CASSLGGRLYNEQFF.